Given below is one T cell receptor beta chain in context. The data derive from a study of blood T cell repertoires in COVID-19. The overall study: Whether acute or convalescent, the COVID-19 samples came from the United States, Italy and Spain.

Germline-derived CDR1 and CDR2 are LNHDA and SQIVND (reference sequence). The J segment lost 8 bases and the V segment lost 5 bases, leaving 10 bases of the junction unmatched. This CDR3 has 16 residues. As processed by the authors: The assay estimated nucleated cells by amplifying reference gene primers. Clones were sequenced by immunoSEQ multiplex PCR, and TCRdb holds only the in-frame ones, with some missing. The DNA gave D and trimming, while V, J and clone size come from that table. Here the sample spans approximately 240,000 clones, over 75% being singletons. The J gene is TRBJ2-1, the V gene TRBV19; 12 bases match TRBD2. The clonotype originates from a woman between 35 and 50 years old who had recovered from COVID-19. What was sequenced was peripheral blood. This CDR3 reads CASSWLAGGPGDEQFF. The CDR3 DNA sequence: TGTGCCAGTAGTTGGCTAGCGGGAGGGCCGGGAGATGAGCAGTTCTTC.